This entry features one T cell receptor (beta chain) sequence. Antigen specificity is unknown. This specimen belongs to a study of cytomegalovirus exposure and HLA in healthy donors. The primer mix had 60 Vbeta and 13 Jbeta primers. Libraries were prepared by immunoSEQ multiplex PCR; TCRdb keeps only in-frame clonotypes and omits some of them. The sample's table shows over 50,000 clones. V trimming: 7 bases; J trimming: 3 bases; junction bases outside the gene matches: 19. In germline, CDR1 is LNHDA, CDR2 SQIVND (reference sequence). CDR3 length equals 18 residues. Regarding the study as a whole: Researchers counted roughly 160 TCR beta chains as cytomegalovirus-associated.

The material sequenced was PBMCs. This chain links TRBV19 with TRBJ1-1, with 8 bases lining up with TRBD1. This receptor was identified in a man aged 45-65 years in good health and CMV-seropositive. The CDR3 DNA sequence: TGTGCCAGTACCCTCCCTCCGGGACAGGAGCTCGGGGACACTGAAGCTTTCTTT. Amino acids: CASTLPPGQELGDTEAFF. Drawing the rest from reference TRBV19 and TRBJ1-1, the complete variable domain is DGGITQSPKYLFRKEGQNVTLSCEQNLNHDAMYWYRQDPGQGLRLIYYSQIVNDFQKGDIAEGYSVSREKKESFPLTVTSAQKNPTAFYLCASTLPPGQELGDTEAFFGQGTRLTVV.